The entry that follows covers one T cell receptor (beta chain) sequence. Its antigen is not known. Each CDR3 protein gets one entry after TCRdb re-called the 5' RACE reads with MiXCR. Here the sample spans 85,000 to 100,000 distinct CDR3 sequences, around 10% being singletons. The source of the sample is a study of early T cells in non-severe SARS-CoV-2 infection. About the research overall: From unsorted whole blood, bulk RNA was sequenced, and the chains remained unpaired. Whole-study results and caveats: Comparison of clonotypes with VDJdb favored anti-spike CD8 responses while missing private and CD4 specificities.

Germline-derived CDR1 and CDR2 are MDHEN and SYDVKM. The CDR3 totals 16 residues. V lost 6 bases and J 5 bases, leaving 20 bases between the germline ends. Sequenced material: whole blood. This clonotype was obtained from an adult who was a healthcare worker with PCR-confirmed SARS-CoV-2 infection or an uninfected control (not recorded which). V and J are TRBV28 and TRBJ1-3; maybe TRBD1 (6 bases). CDR3 residues: CASSPGGGGARNTIYF. For the CDR3, the DNA is TGTGCCAGCAGCCCGGGAGGTGGGGGGGCTCGAAACACCATATATTTT.